This record concerns one TCR beta chain sequence. These data come from a study of blood T cell repertoires in COVID-19. Per the authors' pipeline: Quantification of nucleated cells was approximated via reference gene primer amplification. The protocol was immunoSEQ multiplex PCR, while the TCRdb copy is restricted to in-frame clones and leaves out a portion. The V and J calls and clone size come from that table; D and trimming were worked out from the DNA. This sample yields 150,000 to 200,000 clones, of which around 72% are seen a single time; around 3% belongs to the top ten. V lost 2 bases and J lost 5, with 12 bases in between. This CDR3 spans 14 amino acids. Germline CDR1 ENHRY, CDR2 SYGVKD.

The sequenced material came from peripheral blood. This clonotype was sampled from an elderly woman with acute or convalescent COVID-19. V usage is TRBV10-3 and J usage is TRBJ1-2, with D possibly matching TRBD1 (5 bases). The CDR3 region has the DNA TGTGCCATCAGTGAGACTCGACAGACTTATGGCTACACCTTC. Its translation: CAISETRQTYGYTF.